These 8 T cell receptor beta chains were all obtained from the same sample, sequenced in a study of cytomegalovirus exposure and HLA in healthy donors listed by TCRdb under 2017. Libraries came from the immunoSEQ multiplex PCR assay. For the multiplex PCR, a mixture combining 60 forward primers for TCR Vbeta segments and 13 reverse primers for TCR Jbeta segments was used. TCRdb limited this immuneACCESS table to in-frame rearrangements with V and J called. A share of clones is missing; checked studies link under half to unresolved V genes, and the rest is unexplained. The sample yields fewer than 150,000 clones; 65% to 75% were counted once. Around 5.5% of the sample goes to the ten largest clones. Sequences were obtained from PBMCs. The origin of the receptors is a woman between 45 and 65 years old in good health and CMV-seropositive.

This clone was recorded a few times. One junction end does not reproduce the germline sequence, and a read error may be involved. The chain is built from TRBV7-8 and TRBJ2-2, with D possibly matching TRBD2 (5 bases). Per germline, CDR1 SGHVS and CDR2 FQNEAQ. The CDR3 sequence is 16 residues long. The CDR3 region is CARSSRRVQNTGELFF. The DNA of the CDR3 is TGTGCCCGCAGCTCACGGCGGGTACAGAACACCGGGGAGCTGTTTTTT.

This clone was detected only once. The genes are TRBV7-2 and TRBJ2-7; no clear D. V was pared by 1 base and J by 2 bases, with 6 bases between. Germline-derived CDR1 and CDR2 are SGHTA and FQGNSA. This CDR3 has 13 residues. The CDR3 here is CASSLVGPYEQYF. The CDR3 nucleotides are TGTGCCAGCAGCTTAGTTGGGCCCTACGAGCAGTACTTC. Drawing the rest from reference TRBV7-2 and TRBJ2-7, the complete variable domain is GAGVSQSPSNKVTEKGKDVELRCDPISGHTALYWYRQSLGQGLEFLIYFQGNSAPDKSGLPSDRFSAERTGGSVSTLTIQRTQQEDSAVYLCASSLVGPYEQYFGPGTRLTVT.

This clone has just a few counts. J is TRBJ2-2 and V is TRBV5-1; TRBD1 matches at 8 bases. Germline V gene data show CDR1 as SGHRS and CDR2 as YFSETQ. The V segment lost 4 bases and the J segment 1 base; nucleotides outside the gene matches: 6. The length of the CDR3 is 16 residues. The CDR3 is CASSRTGTGNTGELFF. CDR3 in DNA: TGCGCCAGCAGCCGGACGGGGACAGGGAACACCGGGGAGCTGTTTTTT.

This rearrangement joins TRBV18 to TRBJ1-1; tentatively, D is TRBD1 (6 bases). Per the germline V gene, CDR1 is KGHSH and CDR2 is LQKENI. CDR3 length: 11 amino acids. V dropped 4 bases and J dropped 8 bases, with 8 bases sitting between them. The CDR3, as DNA: TGTGCCAGCTCACAGGGGGGGGAAGCTTTCTTT. It specifies CASSQGGEAFF.

The chain joins TRBV11-2 to TRBJ1-2, with unresolved D. Germline V gives CDR1 SGHAT, CDR2 FQNNGV. This CDR3 has 13 amino acids. Deletions cut 5 bases from V and 8 bases from J, with 15 bases between. This CDR3 is CASSPQRSSGYTF. CDR3 nucleotide sequence: TGTGCCAGCAGCCCACAGAGATCGTCCGGCTACACCTTC.

The CDR3 region has the DNA TGCGCCAGCAGCTTGGGGACTGAACTGAACACTGAAGCTTTCTTT. Translation gives CASSLGTELNTEAFF. V and J are TRBV5-1 and TRBJ1-1, with D unresolved. This CDR3 has 15 residues. CDR1 is SGHRS, CDR2 YFSETQ, per germline. Deletions cut 0 bases from V and 0 bases from J, with 9 bases between.

CDR3 residues: CASSPTQAFNEKLFF. As DNA, the CDR3 is TGTGCCAGCAGTCCCACCCAGGCGTTTAATGAAAAACTGTTTTTT. The chain carries TRBV27 and TRBJ1-4; D not resolved. Germline V gene lookup returns CDR1 MNHEY and CDR2 SMNVEV (reference sequence). This CDR3 has 15 amino acids. V was pared by 5 bases and J by 4 bases, with 14 bases between.

For this clone: The final CDR3 position lacks the conserved phenylalanine or tryptophan, pointing to a likely read error. The chain recombines TRBV6-1 with TRBJ1-3, with D uncertain. The V end lost 2 bases, the J end lost 9 bases, and 8 bases lay between the germline ends. The CDR3 has 12 residues. The germline CDR1 and CDR2 sequences are MNHNS and SASEGT. The CDR3 DNA follows: TGTGCCAGCAGTGAATATCGAGGCACCATATATTCT. Amino acids: CASSEYRGTIYS.